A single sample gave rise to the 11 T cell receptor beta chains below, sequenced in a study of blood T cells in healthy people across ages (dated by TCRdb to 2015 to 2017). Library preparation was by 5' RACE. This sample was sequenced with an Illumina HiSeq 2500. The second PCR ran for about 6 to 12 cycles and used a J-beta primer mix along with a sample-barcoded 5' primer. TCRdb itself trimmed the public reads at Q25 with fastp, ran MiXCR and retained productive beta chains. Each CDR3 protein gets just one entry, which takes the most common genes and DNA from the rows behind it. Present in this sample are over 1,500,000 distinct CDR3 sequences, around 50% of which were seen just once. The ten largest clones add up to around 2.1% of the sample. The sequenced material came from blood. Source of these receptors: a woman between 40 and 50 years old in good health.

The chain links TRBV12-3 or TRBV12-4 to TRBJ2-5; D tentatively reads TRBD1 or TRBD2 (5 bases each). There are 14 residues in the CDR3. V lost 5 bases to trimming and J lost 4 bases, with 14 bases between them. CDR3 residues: CASSVRQGVETQYF. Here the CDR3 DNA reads TGTGCCAGCAGTGTCAGGCAGGGAGTAGAGACCCAGTACTTC.

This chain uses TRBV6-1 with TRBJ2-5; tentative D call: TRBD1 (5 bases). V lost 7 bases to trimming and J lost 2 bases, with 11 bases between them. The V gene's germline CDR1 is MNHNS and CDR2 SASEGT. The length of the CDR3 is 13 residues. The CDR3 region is CASTGARQETQYF. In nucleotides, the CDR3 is TGTGCCAGCACTGGGGCTAGACAAGAGACCCAGTACTTC.

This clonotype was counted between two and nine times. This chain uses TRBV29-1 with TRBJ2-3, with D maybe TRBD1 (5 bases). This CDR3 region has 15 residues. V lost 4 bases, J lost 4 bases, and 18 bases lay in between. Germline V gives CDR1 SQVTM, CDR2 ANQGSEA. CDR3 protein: CSVGTPQGRADTQYF. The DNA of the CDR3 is TGCAGCGTTGGAACTCCGCAGGGAAGAGCAGATACGCAGTATTTT.

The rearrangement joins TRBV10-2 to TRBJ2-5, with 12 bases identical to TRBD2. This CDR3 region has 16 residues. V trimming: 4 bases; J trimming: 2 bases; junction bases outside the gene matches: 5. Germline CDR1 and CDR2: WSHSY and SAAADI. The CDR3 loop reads CASSGWTSGAQETQYF. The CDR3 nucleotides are TGCGCCAGCAGTGGGTGGACTAGCGGGGCTCAAGAGACCCAGTACTTC.

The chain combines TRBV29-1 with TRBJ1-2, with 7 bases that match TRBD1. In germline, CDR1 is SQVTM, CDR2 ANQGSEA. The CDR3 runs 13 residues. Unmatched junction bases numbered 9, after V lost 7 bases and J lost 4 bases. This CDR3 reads CSADRAPSYGYTF. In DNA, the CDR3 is TGCAGCGCTGACAGGGCACCGAGCTATGGCTACACCTTC.

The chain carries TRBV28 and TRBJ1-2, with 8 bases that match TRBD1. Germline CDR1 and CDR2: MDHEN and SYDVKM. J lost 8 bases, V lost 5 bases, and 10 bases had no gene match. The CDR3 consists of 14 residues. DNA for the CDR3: TGTGCCAGCAGTACCGCGGACAGGGAACAGGGCTACACCTTC. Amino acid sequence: CASSTADREQGYTF.

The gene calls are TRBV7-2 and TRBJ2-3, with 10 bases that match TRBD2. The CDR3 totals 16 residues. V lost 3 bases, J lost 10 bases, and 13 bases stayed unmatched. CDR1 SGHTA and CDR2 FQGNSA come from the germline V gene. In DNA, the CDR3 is TGTGCCAGCAGCTTCAATCGGCTAGCGGGGGTTGGGGCGCAGTATTTT. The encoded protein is CASSFNRLAGVGAQYF.

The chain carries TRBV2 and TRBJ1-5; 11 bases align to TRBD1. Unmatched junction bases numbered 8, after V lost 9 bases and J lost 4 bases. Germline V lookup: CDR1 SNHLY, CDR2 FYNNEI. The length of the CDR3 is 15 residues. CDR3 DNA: TGTGCCAGTGTTCAGAGGGACAGGGGGAATCAGCCCCAGCATTTT. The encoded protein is CASVQRDRGNQPQHF.

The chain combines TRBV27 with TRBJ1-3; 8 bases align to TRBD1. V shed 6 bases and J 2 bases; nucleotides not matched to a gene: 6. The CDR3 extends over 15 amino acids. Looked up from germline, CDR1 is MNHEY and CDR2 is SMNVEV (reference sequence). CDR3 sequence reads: CASSHDRGTGNTIYF. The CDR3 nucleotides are TGTGCCAGCAGCCACGACAGGGGCACTGGAAACACCATATATTTT.

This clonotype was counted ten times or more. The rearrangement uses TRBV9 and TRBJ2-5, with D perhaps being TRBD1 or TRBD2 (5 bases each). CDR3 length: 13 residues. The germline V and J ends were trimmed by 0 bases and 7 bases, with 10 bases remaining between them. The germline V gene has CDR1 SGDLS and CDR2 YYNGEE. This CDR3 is CASSVESRGTQYF. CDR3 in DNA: TGTGCCAGCAGCGTAGAATCGAGGGGGACCCAGTACTTC.

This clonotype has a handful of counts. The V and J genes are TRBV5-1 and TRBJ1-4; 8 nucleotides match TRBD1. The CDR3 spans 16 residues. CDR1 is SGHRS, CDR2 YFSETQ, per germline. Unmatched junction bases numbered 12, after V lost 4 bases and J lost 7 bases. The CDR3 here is CASSRTGNSGSEKLFF. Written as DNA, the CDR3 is TGCGCCAGCAGCCGGACAGGGAACTCGGGGAGTGAAAAACTGTTTTTT.